Sequencing of this T cell receptor beta chain was carried out in a study of HIV-infected children after antiretroviral therapy interruption. The CDR3 extends over 15 amino acids. Trimming removed 5 bases from V and 9 bases from J; junction bases left unmatched: 9. Remarks on this clonotype: Its antigen remains unknown.

Study results and caveats: By the end of treatment interruption, naive CD4+ clonality (Gini) increased.

Treatment denoted: PENTA 11 planned treatment interruption arm or continuous ART arm. RNA-based 3' RACE libraries used unique molecular identifiers. One entry per CDR3 protein results from TCRdb running MiXCR on the 3' RACE reads. The sample contains more than 40,000 distinct CDR3 sequences, 4.3% of which appear only once. Sample: CD45RA+ CD4+ T cells from PBMCs, pooled from several time points, taken from a donor given antiretroviral therapy, either interrupted or continuous. Indicated subset: naive CD4+ CD45RA+ CD45RO- T cells. This receptor was taken from a pool of human donors with HIV. This sequence joins TRBV12-3 or TRBV12-4 and TRBJ2-1, with 11 positions matching TRBD2. CDR3 coding DNA: TGTGCCAGCAGTCTGACTAGCGGGGCCGGGCGTGAGCAGTTCTTC. Protein: CASSLTSGAGREQFF.